These 14 T cell receptor beta chains came from one sample sequenced in a study of persistence of HIV-infected CD4 T cells. The stimulus was lysate of CMV-infected fibroblasts, about 10 ug/mL. Memory cells lacking CD40L and CD69 with high CD45RO were sorted. These receptors have no identified antigens. Sequencing used immunoSEQ version 4 in survey mode. Repertoires were generated with immunoSEQ multiplex PCR, while TCRdb's copy carries only in-frame clones and drops some. The table lists 37,000 or so clones, around 80% of them singletons, with approximately 1.6% in the top ten. The specimen comprised CD4+ T cells sorted from PBMCs after roughly 17-hour stimulation, sampled from a patient who received antiretroviral therapy. Receptors originate from an adult man with HIV who was CMV-seropositive.

This chain links TRBV7-2 with TRBJ2-2; the D gene is possibly TRBD2 (5 bases). The CDR3 is made up of 16 amino acids. The V and J ends lost 5 bases and 5 bases respectively, with 18 bases between them. Germline assignment: CDR1 SGHTA and CDR2 FQGNSA. The CDR3 region has the DNA TGTGCCAGCAGCCTCGGAGGTGGAGGTCTTACCGGGGAGCTGTTTTTT. This gives the protein CASSLGGGGLTGELFF.

This clone showed up just once. The V and J genes are TRBV3-1 (or the pseudogene TRBV3-2) and TRBJ2-2, with D perhaps matching TRBD1 (5 bases). CDR3 length equals 13 residues. The germline gives CDR1 LGHDT, CDR2 YNNKEL (reference sequence). With 8 bases removed from V and 6 bases from J, the gap between germline ends came to 13 bases. The chain's CDR3 is CASGTGVSGELFF. The CDR3 DNA reads TGTGCCAGCGGTACAGGAGTCTCCGGGGAGCTGTTTTTT.

The rearrangement joins TRBV4-1 to TRBJ1-2, with TRBD1 as a possible D gene (6 bases). This CDR3 comprises 13 residues. The germline CDR1 and CDR2 sequences are MGHRA and YSYEKL. Trimming removed 0 bases at V and 10 bases at J, with 12 bases between. CDR3 nucleotide sequence: TGCGCCAGCAGCCAAGAAAACAGGGCGGCCTACACCTTC. Its translation is CASSQENRAAYTF.

This clone came up a few times. The chain carries TRBV19 and TRBJ1-3; maybe TRBD1 (6 bases). The germline V and J ends were trimmed by 6 bases and 5 bases, with 14 bases remaining between them. CDR1 and CDR2 (germline): LNHDA, SQIVND (reference sequence). The CDR3 consists of 14 residues. CDR3 protein: CASRGQLFRNTIYF. CDR3 DNA: TGTGCCAGTAGGGGACAACTTTTCCGAAACACCATATATTTT. The whole variable domain, remainder taken from reference TRBV19 and TRBJ1-3, is DGGITQSPKYLFRKEGQNVTLSCEQNLNHDAMYWYRQDPGQGLRLIYYSQIVNDFQKGDIAEGYSVSREKKESFPLTVTSAQKNPTAFYLCASRGQLFRNTIYFGEGSWLTVV.

J is TRBJ1-1 and V is TRBV7-9, with D perhaps matching TRBD1 (5 bases). There are 16 residues in the CDR3. With 1 base removed from V and 3 bases from J, the gap between germline ends came to 15 bases. Germline lookup yields CDR1 SEHNR and CDR2 FQNEAQ (reference sequence). CDR3 DNA: TGTGCCAGCAGCTTAGGTCGGACCCAGGGCGACACTGAAGCTTTCTTT. This gives the protein CASSLGRTQGDTEAFF.

This clone was seen a handful of times. This chain uses TRBV30 with TRBJ1-1, with D unresolved. The CDR3 covers 16 residues. The V end was cut by 0 bases, the J end by 3 bases, with 17 bases between. Germline CDR1 and CDR2: GTSNPN and SVGIG (reference sequence). In DNA form, the CDR3 reads TGTGCCTGGAGTGTGGAGGGCAGCAGGCTTTACACTGAAGCTTTCTTT. Translating it yields CAWSVEGSRLYTEAFF.

The chain uses TRBV9 and TRBJ1-2, with D unclear. CDR1 and CDR2 from the germline V gene are SGDLS and YYNGEE. This CDR3 comprises 14 residues. V was clipped by 0 bases and J by 0 bases, with 6 bases between them. CDR3 protein: CASSVAWSNYGYTF. CDR3 coding DNA: TGTGCCAGCAGCGTAGCCTGGTCTAACTATGGCTACACCTTC.

The chain joins TRBV29-1 to TRBJ2-3; TRBD1 might be the D (6 bases). The CDR3 is 13 residues long. The V end was cut by 4 bases, the J end by 3 bases, with 11 bases between. Germline CDR1 is SQVTM and CDR2 is ANQGSEA. In DNA, the CDR3 is TGCAGCGTTGCCAGGGGAAGGACAGATACGCAGTATTTT. It translates to CSVARGRTDTQYF.

There are a few counts of this clone. This chain connects TRBV15 to TRBJ1-3; no reliable D call. The germline V and J ends were trimmed by 0 bases and 4 bases, with 4 bases remaining between them. CDR1 LNHNV and CDR2 YYDKDF come from the germline V gene (reference sequence). The CDR3 totals 13 residues. CDR3: CATSRDTGNTIYF. The CDR3 DNA reads as TGTGCCACCAGCAGAGATACGGGAAACACCATATATTTT.

The chain carries TRBV15 and TRBJ1-3; tentatively, D is TRBD1 (5 bases). CDR3 length: 13 amino acids. Trimming pared 9 bases from V and 2 bases from J, leaving 11 bases between. Looked up from germline, CDR1 is LNHNV and CDR2 is YYDKDF (reference sequence). Here the CDR3 DNA reads TGTGCCACTCAGGAGGGGACTGGAAACACCATATATTTT. Its translation: CATQEGTGNTIYF.

The table lists this clone with a few counts. The J gene is TRBJ1-2, the V gene TRBV19, with D maybe TRBD1 (6 bases). CDR3 length equals 14 residues. Germline CDR1 is LNHDA and CDR2 is SQIVND (reference sequence). The V and J ends lost 5 bases and 4 bases respectively, with 14 bases between them. The CDR3 DNA sequence: TGTGCCAGTAGTGTCGGGGGGGCCAGCTATGGCTACACCTTC. It encodes CASSVGGASYGYTF.

The rearrangement uses TRBV6-5 and TRBJ1-4, with a weak D call TRBD1 (6 bases). Trimming cost V 6 bases and J 7 bases, with 15 bases left between them. Germline lookup yields CDR1 MNHEY and CDR2 SVGAGI. The length of the CDR3 is 14 residues. CDR3 sequence: CASSDGQRSEKLFF. DNA for the CDR3: TGTGCCAGCAGCGACGGACAGAGGAGTGAAAAACTGTTTTTT.

The chain uses TRBV6-4 and TRBJ2-3, with D possibly being TRBD1 (7 bases). There are 16 residues in the CDR3. Germline V CDR1 and CDR2: MRHNA, SNTAGT. V gave up 6 bases and J gave up 0 bases, with 16 bases separating them. The CDR3 reads CASSVQGEASTDTQYF. CDR3 DNA sequence: TGTGCCAGCAGCGTCCAGGGGGAGGCTAGCACAGATACGCAGTATTTT.

This clone was seen a few times. This rearrangement joins TRBV29-1 to TRBJ1-1; 9 bases match TRBD1. This CDR3 is 18 amino acids long. CDR1 is SQVTM, CDR2 ANQGSEA, per germline. With 4 bases clipped from V and 3 bases from J, the junction kept 18 bases outside the gene matches. The CDR3 is CSVATSRTGTGRDTEAFF. The CDR3 DNA follows: TGCAGCGTTGCTACAAGTCGAACCGGGACAGGGCGAGACACTGAAGCTTTCTTT.